The clone carrying this TCR beta chain was picked up many times. The data belong to a study of regulatory T cells in long-lasting Graves disease. Time point denoted: newly diagnosed GD, antithyroid drugs for less than 3 months. With RNA extracted from PBMCs as input, the TCR library was made. Researchers made TCR beta libraries by using iRepertoire HTBI primers and running Arm-PCR on CDR3 regions. TCRdb used MiXCR to reprocess the multiplex PCR reads, holding one entry per CDR3 protein. This table has around 250,000 distinct CDR3 sequences, 15% to 20% appearing once. The CDR3 consists of 15 residues. CDR1 MNHNS and CDR2 SASEGT come from the germline V gene. J gave up 4 bases and V 5 bases, and 9 bases lay outside the gene matches. The sample also formed part of further work on T cells in Graves' hyperthyroidism and ophthalmopathy.

This clonotype originated in a woman in her 30s with Graves disease. This specimen consisted of peripheral blood mononuclear cells (PBMCs), obtained at new diagnosis, from a patient treated with antithyroid drugs. This sequence joins TRBV6-1 and TRBJ1-1; 8 bases agree with TRBD1. CDR3 loop: CASSTHGQGSTEAFF. The DNA for the CDR3 is TGTGCCAGCAGTACCCACGGACAGGGATCCACTGAAGCTTTCTTT.